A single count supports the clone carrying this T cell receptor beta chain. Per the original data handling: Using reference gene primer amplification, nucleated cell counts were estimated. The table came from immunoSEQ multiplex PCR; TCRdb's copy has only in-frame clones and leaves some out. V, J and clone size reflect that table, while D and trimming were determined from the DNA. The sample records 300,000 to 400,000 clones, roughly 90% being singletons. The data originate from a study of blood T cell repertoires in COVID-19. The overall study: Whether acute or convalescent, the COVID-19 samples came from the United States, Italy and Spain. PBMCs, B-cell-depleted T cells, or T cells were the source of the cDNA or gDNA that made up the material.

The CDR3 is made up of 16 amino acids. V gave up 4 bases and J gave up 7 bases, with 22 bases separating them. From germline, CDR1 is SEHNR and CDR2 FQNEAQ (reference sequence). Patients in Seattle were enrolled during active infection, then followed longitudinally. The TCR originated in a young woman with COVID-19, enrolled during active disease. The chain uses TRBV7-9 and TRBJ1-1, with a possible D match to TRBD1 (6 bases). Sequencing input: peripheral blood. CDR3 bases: TGTGCCAGCAGCTCCCAGGGGAACAAGGCCCCGCATGAAGCTTTCTTT. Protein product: CASSSQGNKAPHEAFF.